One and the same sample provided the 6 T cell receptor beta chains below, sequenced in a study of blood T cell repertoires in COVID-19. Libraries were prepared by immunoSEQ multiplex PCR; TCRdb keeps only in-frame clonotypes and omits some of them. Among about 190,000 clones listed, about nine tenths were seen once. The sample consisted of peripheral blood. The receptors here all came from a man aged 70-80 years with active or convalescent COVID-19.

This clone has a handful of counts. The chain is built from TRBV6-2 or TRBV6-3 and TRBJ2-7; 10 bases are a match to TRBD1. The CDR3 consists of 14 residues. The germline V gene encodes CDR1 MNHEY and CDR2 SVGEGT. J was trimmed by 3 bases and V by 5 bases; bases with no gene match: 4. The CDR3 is CASSDRDRGYEQYF. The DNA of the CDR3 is TGTGCCAGCAGTGACCGGGACAGGGGCTACGAGCAGTACTTC.

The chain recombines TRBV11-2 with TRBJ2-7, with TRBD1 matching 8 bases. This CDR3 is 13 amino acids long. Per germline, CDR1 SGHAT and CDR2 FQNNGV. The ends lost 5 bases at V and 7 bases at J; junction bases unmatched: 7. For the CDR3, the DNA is TGTGCCAGCAGCCAGGCCCGGACAGGGGAGCAGTACTTC. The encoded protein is CASSQARTGEQYF.

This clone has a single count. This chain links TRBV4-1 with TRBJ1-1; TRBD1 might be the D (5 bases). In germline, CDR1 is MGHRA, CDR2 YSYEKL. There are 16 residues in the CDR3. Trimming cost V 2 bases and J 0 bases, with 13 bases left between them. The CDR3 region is CASSQLPGLVNTEAFF. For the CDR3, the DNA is TGCGCCAGCAGCCAATTACCGGGACTGGTGAACACTGAAGCTTTCTTT.

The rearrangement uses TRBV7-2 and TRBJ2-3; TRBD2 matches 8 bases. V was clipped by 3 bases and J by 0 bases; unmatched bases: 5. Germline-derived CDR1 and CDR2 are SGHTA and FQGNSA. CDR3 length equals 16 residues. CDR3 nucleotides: TGTGCCAGCAGCTTTTCGGGGGGGCGTAGCACAGATACGCAGTATTTT. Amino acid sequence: CASSFSGGRSTDTQYF.

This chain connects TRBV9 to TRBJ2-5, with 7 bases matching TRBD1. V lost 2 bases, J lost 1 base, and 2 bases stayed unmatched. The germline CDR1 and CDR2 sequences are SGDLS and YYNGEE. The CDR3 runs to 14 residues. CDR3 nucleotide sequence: TGTGCCAGCAGCGTGGGGACAGTCCAAGAGACCCAGTACTTC. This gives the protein CASSVGTVQETQYF.

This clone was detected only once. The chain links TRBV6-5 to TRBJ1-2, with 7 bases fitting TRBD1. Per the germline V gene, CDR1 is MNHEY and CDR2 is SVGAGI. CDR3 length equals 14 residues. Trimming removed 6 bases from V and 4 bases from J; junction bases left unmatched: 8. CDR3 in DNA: TGTGCCAGCAGCCTGCTTGAGGGGGCCTATGGCTACACCTTC. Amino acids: CASSLLEGAYGYTF.